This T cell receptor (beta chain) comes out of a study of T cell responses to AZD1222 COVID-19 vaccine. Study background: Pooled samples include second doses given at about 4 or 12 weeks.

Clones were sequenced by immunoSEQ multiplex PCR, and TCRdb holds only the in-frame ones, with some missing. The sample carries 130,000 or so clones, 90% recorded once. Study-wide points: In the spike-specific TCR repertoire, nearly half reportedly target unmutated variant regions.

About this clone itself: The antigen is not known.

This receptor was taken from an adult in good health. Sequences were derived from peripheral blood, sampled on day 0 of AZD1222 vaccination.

The DNA for the CDR3 is TGTGCCAGCAGCTGGGGAGAGGGGCGGGGCAACACTGAAGCTTTCTTT. This sequence encodes CASSWGEGRGNTEAFF. V gene TRBV7-9 combines with J gene TRBJ1-1; D may be TRBD1 (5 bases). Deletions cut 4 bases from V and 2 bases from J, with 17 bases between. This CDR3 comprises 16 residues. In germline, CDR1 is SEHNR, CDR2 FQNEAQ (reference sequence).